The text below deals with one T cell receptor beta chain. This CDR3 is built from 13 residues. Germline V CDR1 and CDR2: SGHTA, FQGNSA. Trimming cost V 3 bases and J 8 bases; bases outside gene matches: 4. Libraries were prepared by immunoSEQ multiplex PCR; TCRdb keeps only in-frame clonotypes and omits some of them. The repertoire consists of over 150,000 clones, with 82% occurring once and the leading ten covering about 11%. Cohorts were determined from participant-reported clinical history. Recovery meant two consecutive negative NP/OP PCR tests, professional clearance, or resolved symptoms. This sample is drawn from a study of blood T cell repertoires in COVID-19. About the research overall: COVID-19 samples from acute and convalescent phases originated in the United States, Italy and Spain.

Sample: PBMCs or T cells enriched from blood (not recorded which). The clonotype originates from a man between 35 and 55 years old who had recovered from COVID-19. The chain uses TRBV7-2 and TRBJ1-2, with 9 nucleotides matching TRBD1. CDR3 region: CASSFTGGEGYTF. The CDR3 DNA reads as TGTGCCAGCAGCTTCACAGGGGGCGAGGGCTACACCTTC. Based on the CDR3 plus reference TRBV7-2 and TRBJ1-2, the full variable domain is GAGVSQSPSNKVTEKGKDVELRCDPISGHTALYWYRQSLGQGLEFLIYFQGNSAPDKSGLPSDRFSAERTGGSVSTLTIQRTQQEDSAVYLCASSFTGGEGYTFGSGTRLTVV.